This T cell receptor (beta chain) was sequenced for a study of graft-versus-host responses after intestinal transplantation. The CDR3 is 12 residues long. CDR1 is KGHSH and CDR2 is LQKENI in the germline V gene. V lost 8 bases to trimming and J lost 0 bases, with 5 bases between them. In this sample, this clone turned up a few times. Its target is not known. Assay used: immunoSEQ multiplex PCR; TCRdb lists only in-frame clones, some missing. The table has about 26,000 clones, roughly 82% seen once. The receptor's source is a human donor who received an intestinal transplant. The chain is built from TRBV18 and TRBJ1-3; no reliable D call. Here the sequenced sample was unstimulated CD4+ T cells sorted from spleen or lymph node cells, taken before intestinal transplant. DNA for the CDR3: TGTGCCAGCGCCTACTCTGGAAACACCATATATTTT. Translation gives CASAYSGNTIYF.